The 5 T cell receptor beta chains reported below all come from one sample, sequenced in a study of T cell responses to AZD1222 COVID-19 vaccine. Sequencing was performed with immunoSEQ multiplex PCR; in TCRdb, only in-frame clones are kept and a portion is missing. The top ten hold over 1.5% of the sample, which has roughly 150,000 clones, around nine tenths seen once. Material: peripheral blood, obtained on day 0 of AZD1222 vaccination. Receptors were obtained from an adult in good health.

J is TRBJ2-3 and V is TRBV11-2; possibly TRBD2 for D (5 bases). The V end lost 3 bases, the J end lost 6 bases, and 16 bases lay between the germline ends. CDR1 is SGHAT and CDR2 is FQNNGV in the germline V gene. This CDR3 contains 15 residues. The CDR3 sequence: CASSFEGRQGDTQYF. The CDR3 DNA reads TGTGCCAGCAGCTTTGAGGGCCGCCAAGGGGATACGCAGTATTTT.

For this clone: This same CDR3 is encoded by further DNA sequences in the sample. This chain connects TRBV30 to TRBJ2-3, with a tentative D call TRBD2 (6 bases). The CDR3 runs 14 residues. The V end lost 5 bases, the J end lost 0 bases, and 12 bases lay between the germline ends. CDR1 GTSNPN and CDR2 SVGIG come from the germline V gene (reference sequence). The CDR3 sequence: CAWRLAGSTDTQYF. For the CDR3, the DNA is TGTGCCTGGCGGCTGGCGGGGAGCACAGATACGCAGTATTTT.

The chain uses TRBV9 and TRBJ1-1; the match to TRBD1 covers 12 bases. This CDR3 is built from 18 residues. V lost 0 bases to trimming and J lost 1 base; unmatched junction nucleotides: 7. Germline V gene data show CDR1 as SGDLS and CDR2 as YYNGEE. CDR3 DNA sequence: TGTGCCAGCAGCGTAGGAGGGGGACAGGGGGCAGAGAACACTGAAGCTTTCTTT. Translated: CASSVGGGQGAENTEAFF.

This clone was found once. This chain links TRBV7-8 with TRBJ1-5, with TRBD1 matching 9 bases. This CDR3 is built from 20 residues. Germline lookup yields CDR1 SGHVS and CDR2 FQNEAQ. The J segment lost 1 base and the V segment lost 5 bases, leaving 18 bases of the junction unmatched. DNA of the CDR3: TGTGCCAGCAGCACCCCGGCGGACAGGGGAGGTAGTGTGAGCAATCAGCCCCAGCATTTT. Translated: CASSTPADRGGSVSNQPQHF.

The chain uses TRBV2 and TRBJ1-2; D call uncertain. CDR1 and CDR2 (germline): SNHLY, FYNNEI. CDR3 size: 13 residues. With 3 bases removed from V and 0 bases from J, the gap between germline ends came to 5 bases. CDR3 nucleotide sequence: TGTGCCAGCAGTGATAAACCTAACTATGGCTACACCTTC. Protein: CASSDKPNYGYTF.